The 26 T cell receptor beta chains below all came from one sample that was sequenced in a study of blood T cell repertoires in COVID-19. Clones were sequenced by immunoSEQ multiplex PCR, and TCRdb holds only the in-frame ones, with some missing. Altogether around 75,000 clones are present, more than 75% being singletons, with the ten largest covering around 1.3%. The sample comprised peripheral blood. These receptors came from a human donor in a cohort sampled during active COVID-19.

V and J are TRBV7-2 and TRBJ2-2; D is uncertain. V lost 5 bases and J lost 4, with 11 bases in between. CDR3 size: 14 residues. Germline loops: CDR1 SGHTA, CDR2 FQGNSA. The DNA for the CDR3 is TGTGCCAGCAGCACCAGAGGCGGCACCGGGGAGCTGTTTTTT. It specifies CASSTRGGTGELFF.

The chain carries TRBV11-2 and TRBJ2-1; TRBD2 matches at 12 bases. CDR1 and CDR2 (germline): SGHAT, FQNNGV. The CDR3 is 15 residues long. J gave up 6 bases and V 6 bases, and 6 bases lay outside the gene matches. CDR3 loop: CASRLAGGLRNEQFF. The DNA for the CDR3 is TGTGCCAGCAGACTAGCGGGAGGACTACGCAATGAGCAGTTCTTC.

This clone appeared a single time. The rearrangement uses TRBV19 and TRBJ2-1, with 15 bases aligning to TRBD2. Germline V gene sequence: CDR1 LNHDA, CDR2 SQIVND (reference sequence). This CDR3 has 15 residues. V lost 4 bases to trimming and J lost 7 bases; unmatched junction nucleotides: 2. The CDR3 loop is CASSRGTSGRNEQFF. CDR3 DNA: TGTGCCAGTAGTAGGGGGACTAGCGGGAGGAATGAGCAGTTCTTC.

The gene calls are TRBV12-3 or TRBV12-4 and TRBJ1-3; the D gene is possibly TRBD1 (6 bases). The CDR3 is made up of 13 amino acids. The germline V and J ends were trimmed by 4 bases and 2 bases, with 6 bases remaining between them. CDR3 region: CASSSGAGNTIYF. The CDR3 coding sequence is TGTGCCAGCAGTTCAGGGGCTGGAAACACCATATATTTT.

Only a few counts were recorded for this clone. CDR3 coding DNA: TGCGCCAGCAGCCCCCCAGCGGTCGACGGCTACACCTTC. It translates to CASSPPAVDGYTF. The V and J genes are TRBV4-1 and TRBJ1-2; D is unresolved. This CDR3 is built from 13 residues. Germline V lookup: CDR1 MGHRA, CDR2 YSYEKL. V was clipped by 4 bases and J by 8 bases, with 14 bases between them.

This sequence joins TRBV3-1 (or the pseudogene TRBV3-2) and TRBJ1-1, with no clear D. Germline V gives CDR1 LGHDT, CDR2 YNNKEL (reference sequence). Trimming removed 0 bases at V and 3 bases at J, with 8 bases between. This CDR3 is built from 14 residues. The CDR3 loop is CASSQEVTDTEAFF. CDR3 DNA: TGTGCCAGCAGCCAAGAGGTAACAGACACTGAAGCTTTCTTT.

The rearrangement links TRBV19 to TRBJ1-2; D might be TRBD1 (5 bases). The CDR3 consists of 14 residues. Germline-derived CDR1 and CDR2 are LNHDA and SQIVND (reference sequence). The germline V and J ends were trimmed by 5 bases and 5 bases, with 15 bases remaining between them. CDR3 DNA: TGTGCCAGTAGTTGGGGGAGGAGGGGATATGGCTACACCTTC. Its translation is CASSWGRRGYGYTF.

This clone has only a few counts. This chain connects TRBV19 to TRBJ1-1; D gene uncertain. Germline V gene data show CDR1 as LNHDA and CDR2 as SQIVND (reference sequence). This CDR3 comprises 13 residues. V was pared by 2 bases and J by 7 bases, with 11 bases between. DNA for the CDR3: TGTGCCAGTAGTATATTCGGAGCTAATGAAGCTTTCTTT. It is translated as CASSIFGANEAFF.

The V call is TRBV3-1 (or the pseudogene TRBV3-2), the J call TRBJ1-5, with D tentatively TRBD1 (6 bases). Per germline, CDR1 LGHDT and CDR2 YNNKEL (reference sequence). V dropped 4 bases and J dropped 1 base, with 11 bases sitting between them. The CDR3 has 15 residues. This chain's CDR3 is CASSPTGPSNQPQHF. The CDR3 nucleotides are TGTGCCAGCAGCCCTACAGGGCCCAGCAATCAGCCCCAGCATTTT.

The chain couples TRBV7-8 to TRBJ1-3, with D unresolved. Trimming took 5 bases from V and 4 from J, leaving 12 bases between them. The CDR3 is 14 residues long. The germline V gene encodes CDR1 SGHVS and CDR2 FQNEAQ. CDR3 region: CASSPPGRGNTIYF. CDR3 sequence (DNA): TGTGCCAGCAGCCCCCCCGGGAGAGGAAACACCATATATTTT.

The chain joins TRBV6-5 to TRBJ2-7; TRBD1 matches 7 bases. The CDR3 runs to 14 residues. CDR1 and CDR2 from the germline V gene are MNHEY and SVGAGI. V dropped 2 bases and J dropped 4; count of bases not matched to a gene: 5. The CDR3 protein is CASSYDRDRYEQYF. The CDR3 DNA sequence: TGTGCCAGCAGTTACGACAGGGACAGATACGAGCAGTACTTC.

This clone has only a few counts. The chain carries TRBV19 and TRBJ1-5; D is undetermined. The CDR3 contains 15 residues. The V and J ends lost 7 bases and 0 bases respectively, with 13 bases between them. Germline values: CDR1 LNHDA, CDR2 SQIVND (reference sequence). In DNA, the CDR3 is TGTGCCAGTACCAATAGCGGGGATAGCAATCAGCCCCAGCATTTT. Amino acid sequence: CASTNSGDSNQPQHF.

This clone was seen only once. J is TRBJ2-1 and V is TRBV5-1; perhaps TRBD2 as D (6 bases). The ends were cut back, 5 bases at V and 3 bases at J, with 12 bases in the middle. Germline CDR1 is SGHRS and CDR2 is YFSETQ. The CDR3 is 14 amino acids. As DNA, the CDR3 is TGCGCCAGCAGATCGGGAGAGGTCTACAATGAGCAGTTCTTC. Translating gives CASRSGEVYNEQFF.

The chain uses TRBV18 and TRBJ2-1, with 10 nucleotides matching TRBD2. Per the germline V gene, CDR1 is KGHSH and CDR2 is LQKENI. The CDR3 has 16 residues. V shed 4 bases and J 5 bases; nucleotides not matched to a gene: 8. The CDR3 here is CASSLSSGSVHNEQFF. CDR3 in DNA: TGTGCCAGCTCACTCTCTAGCGGGAGCGTCCACAATGAGCAGTTCTTC.

This chain links TRBV18 with TRBJ2-5, with 8 bases that match TRBD1. The CDR3 loop spans 15 amino acids. From germline, CDR1 is KGHSH and CDR2 LQKENI. Trimming cost V 5 bases and J 5 bases; bases outside gene matches: 10. The CDR3: CASSLGQASRETQYF. CDR3 DNA sequence: TGTGCCAGCTCATTGGGACAGGCCAGCCGGGAGACCCAGTACTTC.

The V call is TRBV9, the J call TRBJ2-3; 8 bases line up with TRBD1. The CDR3 has 17 amino acids. The germline CDR1 and CDR2 sequences are SGDLS and YYNGEE. Unmatched junction bases numbered 9, after V lost 0 bases and J lost 3 bases. The CDR3: CASSVDAAGGRTDTQYF. The CDR3 DNA reads as TGTGCCAGCAGCGTAGACGCCGCAGGGGGCCGTACAGATACGCAGTATTTT.

The chain couples TRBV7-2 to TRBJ2-1; D may be TRBD2 (5 bases). The CDR3 is made up of 13 amino acids. Germline-derived CDR1 and CDR2 are SGHTA and FQGNSA. Trimming took 5 bases from V and 6 from J, leaving 11 bases between them. CDR3 sequence: CASSLPSTNEQFF. The CDR3 DNA reads TGTGCCAGCAGCCTCCCTAGCACCAATGAGCAGTTCTTC. Complete variable domain (other parts from reference TRBV7-2 and TRBJ2-1): GAGVSQSPSNKVTEKGKDVELRCDPISGHTALYWYRQSLGQGLEFLIYFQGNSAPDKSGLPSDRFSAERTGGSVSTLTIQRTQQEDSAVYLCASSLPSTNEQFFGPGTRLTVL.

The V call is TRBV6-6, the J call TRBJ1-2, with a possible D match to TRBD1 (6 bases). V was shortened by 4 bases and J by 2 bases, with 8 bases between the two germline ends. Germline loops: CDR1 MNHNY, CDR2 SVGAGI (reference sequence). The CDR3 is 13 amino acids. The CDR3 DNA is TGTGCCAGCAGTTCCGGACAGAACTATGGCTACACCTTC. Amino acid sequence: CASSSGQNYGYTF.

The rearrangement uses TRBV6-5 and TRBJ1-2, with 9 positions matching TRBD1. Unmatched junction bases numbered 10, after V lost 6 bases and J lost 8 bases. Germline loops: CDR1 MNHEY, CDR2 SVGAGI. CDR3 length: 14 amino acids. CDR3 region: CASSRKQGALGYTF. For the CDR3, the DNA is TGTGCCAGCAGCCGCAAACAGGGGGCGCTGGGCTACACCTTC.

V gene TRBV6-2 or TRBV6-3 combines with J gene TRBJ2-1; D might be TRBD2 (6 bases). The V and J ends lost 2 bases and 3 bases respectively, with 17 bases between them. Germline loops: CDR1 MNHEY, CDR2 SVGEGT. CDR3 length equals 17 residues. CDR3 sequence reads: CASSYVRPGRFYNEQFF. In DNA form, the CDR3 reads TGTGCCAGCAGTTACGTGCGGCCGGGGAGGTTCTACAATGAGCAGTTCTTC.

This clone was observed a few times. Since no conserved phenylalanine or tryptophan closes the CDR3, a read error is the likely cause. Because the CDR3's place on the DNA is in doubt, the DNA is left out and the CDR3 is given as listed by TCRdb. V usage is TRBV6-5 and J usage is TRBJ2-7; the D call in the table, TRBD1, was not verified against the DNA. The V gene's germline CDR1 is MNHEY and CDR2 SVGAGI. The CDR3 spans 12 residues, counting both ends. The CDR3 reads CASSLPLPRQGS.

A few counts support this clone. This sequence joins TRBV2 and TRBJ1-3; D is undetermined. Germline CDR1 reads SNHLY; CDR2 reads FYNNEI. This CDR3 has 14 residues. Trimming cost V 8 bases and J 4 bases, with 15 bases left between them. The DNA for the CDR3 is TGTGCCAGCGTGGGCCAATACGCAGGAAACACCATATATTTT. This translates into CASVGQYAGNTIYF.

This clone appeared a single time. This chain joins TRBV4-1 and TRBJ2-3; 14 bases match TRBD2. The germline gives CDR1 MGHRA, CDR2 YSYEKL. Losses at the gene ends were 3 bases for V and 5 bases for J; bases not matched to a gene: 10. The CDR3 consists of 18 residues. CDR3 coding DNA: TGCGCCAGCAGCCAGGCTCCGGGACTAGCGGGAGTGGAAGATACGCAGTATTTT. Translated: CASSQAPGLAGVEDTQYF.

This clone was observed a single time. The chain has TRBV15 and TRBJ2-7; D might be TRBD2 (6 bases). V was shortened by 4 bases and J by 5 bases, with 18 bases between the two germline ends. CDR3 length: 15 residues. CDR1 LNHNV and CDR2 YYDKDF come from the germline V gene (reference sequence). CDR3 coding DNA: TGTGCCACCAGCAAACACGGGGGTTCTAGCAACGAGCAGTACTTC. Amino acids: CATSKHGGSSNEQYF.

The chain combines TRBV28 with TRBJ1-6; 11 bases line up with TRBD1. Germline V CDR1 and CDR2: MDHEN, SYDVKM. The ends lost 7 bases at V and 9 bases at J; junction bases unmatched: 5. This CDR3 has 14 residues. CDR3 sequence reads: CASKDGTGGSPLHF. Written as DNA, the CDR3 is TGTGCCAGCAAGGACGGGACAGGGGGTTCACCCCTCCACTTT.

The chain links TRBV7-3 to TRBJ2-1; 10 bases fit TRBD2. Germline loops: CDR1 SGHTA, CDR2 FQGTGA. V trimming: 6 bases; J trimming: 4 bases; junction bases outside the gene matches: 6. CDR3 length: 15 residues. The CDR3 region has the DNA TGTGCCAGCAGGGCAGCGGGAGGGCTTTACAATGAGCAGTTCTTC. This translates into CASRAAGGLYNEQFF.